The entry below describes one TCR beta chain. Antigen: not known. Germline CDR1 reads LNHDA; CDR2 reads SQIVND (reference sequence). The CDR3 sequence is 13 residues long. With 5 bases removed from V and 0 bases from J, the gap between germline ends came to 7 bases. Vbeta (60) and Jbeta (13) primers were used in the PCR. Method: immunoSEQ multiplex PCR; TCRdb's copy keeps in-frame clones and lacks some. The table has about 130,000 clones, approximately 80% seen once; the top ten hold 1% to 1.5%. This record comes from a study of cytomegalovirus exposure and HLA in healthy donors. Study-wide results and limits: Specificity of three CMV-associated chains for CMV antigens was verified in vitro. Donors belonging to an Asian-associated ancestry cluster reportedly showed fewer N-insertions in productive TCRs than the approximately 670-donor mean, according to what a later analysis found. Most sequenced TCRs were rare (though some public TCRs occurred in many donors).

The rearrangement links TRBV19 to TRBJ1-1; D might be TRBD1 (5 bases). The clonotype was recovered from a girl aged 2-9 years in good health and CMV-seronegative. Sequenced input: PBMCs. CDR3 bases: TGTGCCAGTAGTCAGACAGTGAACACTGAAGCTTTCTTT. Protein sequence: CASSQTVNTEAFF.